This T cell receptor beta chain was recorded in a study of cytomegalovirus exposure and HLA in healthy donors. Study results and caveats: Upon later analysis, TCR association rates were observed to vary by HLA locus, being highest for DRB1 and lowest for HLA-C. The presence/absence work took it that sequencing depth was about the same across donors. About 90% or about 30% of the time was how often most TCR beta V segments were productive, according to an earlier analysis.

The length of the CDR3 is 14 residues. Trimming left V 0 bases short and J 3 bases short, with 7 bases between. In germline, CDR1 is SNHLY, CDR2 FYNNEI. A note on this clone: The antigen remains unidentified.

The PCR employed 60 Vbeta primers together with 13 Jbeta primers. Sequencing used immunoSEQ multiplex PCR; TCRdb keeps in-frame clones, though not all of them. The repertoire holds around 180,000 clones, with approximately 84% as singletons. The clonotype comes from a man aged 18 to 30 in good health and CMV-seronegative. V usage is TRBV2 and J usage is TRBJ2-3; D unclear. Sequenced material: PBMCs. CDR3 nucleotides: TGTGCCAGCAGTGAAGCGGTCTATACAGATACGCAGTATTTT. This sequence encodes CASSEAVYTDTQYF.